This T cell receptor (beta chain) stems from a study of blood T cell repertoires in COVID-19. The overall study: PBMCs, B-cell-depleted T cells, or T cells provided the cDNA or gDNA that made up the material.

Authors' processing steps: Estimated nucleated cell counts came from reference gene primer amplification. Profiling relied on immunoSEQ multiplex PCR, and the TCRdb table lists in-frame clones only, not all of them. The V and J calls and clone size come from that table; D and trimming were worked out from the DNA. The sample consists of about 170,000 clones, approximately 90% of them appearing once. Seattle patient enrollment occurred during active infection, with longitudinal follow-up thereafter. The germline CDR1 and CDR2 sequences are SGHTA and FQGNSA. This CDR3 has 12 amino acids. V lost 10 bases to trimming and J lost 5 bases, with 14 bases between them.

The TCR originated in a man aged 18-30 years with COVID-19, enrolled during active disease. The chain uses TRBV7-2 and TRBJ1-2; D ambiguous. Sequenced: peripheral blood. CDR3 amino acids: CATNLGRYGYTF. CDR3 coding DNA: TGTGCCACCAACTTAGGGAGATATGGCTACACCTTC.